These 29 T cell receptor beta chains came from one sample sequenced in a study of Tregs in tolerant kidney transplant recipients (dated by TCRdb to the late 2010s). Library preparation used the immunoSEQ multiplex PCR assay. As stored in TCRdb, this immuneACCESS dataset retains in-frame rearrangements with V and J assigned. A fraction of the clones does not appear; measured against another copy, unresolved V genes explain less than half of the discrepancy, and the remainder lacks a known reason. The sample records more than 60,000 clones, around 85% of which are singletons. About 2% of the sample lies in the top ten. Explained via the paper, the time point label denotes: blood sample drawn before combined kidney and bone marrow transplant. This sample comprised Tregs from blood, obtained before the transplant. The receptors originated from a human donor who received a combined kidney and bone marrow transplant.

The chain couples TRBV5-1 to TRBJ1-1; D call uncertain. Trimming removed 0 bases at V and 3 bases at J, with 15 bases between. Germline values: CDR1 SGHRS, CDR2 YFSETQ. This CDR3 is built from 16 residues. The CDR3 region is CASSLGIGVGDTEAFF. CDR3 nucleotide sequence: TGCGCCAGCAGCTTGGGAATTGGGGTAGGCGACACTGAAGCTTTCTTT.

This chain connects TRBV5-4 to TRBJ2-2; D not resolved. Trimming stripped 4 bases from V and 5 bases from J, with 21 bases between. Germline CDR1 is SGHNT and CDR2 is YYREEE (reference sequence). This CDR3 has 17 amino acids. CDR3 sequence reads: CASSAPGLAILTGELFF. DNA of the CDR3: TGTGCCAGCAGCGCGCCGGGCCTCGCCATTCTTACCGGGGAGCTGTTTTTT.

The chain uses TRBV5-6 and TRBJ2-1, with a weak D call TRBD2 (5 bases). V gave up 7 bases and J gave up 3 bases, with 14 bases separating them. This CDR3 region has 14 residues. Germline assignment: CDR1 SGHDT and CDR2 YYEEEE. CDR3 DNA: TGTGCCAGCCTCCCGCAGACTAACTACAATGAGCAGTTCTTC. It is translated as CASLPQTNYNEQFF.

The chain carries TRBV11-3 and TRBJ2-1; TRBD2 aligns across 7 bases. The germline V gene encodes CDR1 SGHNT and CDR2 YENEEA. The CDR3 runs to 17 residues. Germline trimming cut 1 base from V and 3 bases from J; bases unmatched to any gene: 9. The CDR3 DNA sequence: TGTGCCAGCAGCTTAGCCTGGGGGGGAGCCAACTACAATGAGCAGTTCTTC. This gives the protein CASSLAWGGANYNEQFF.

The chain carries TRBV5-4 and TRBJ1-2, with D possibly TRBD1 on 5 matching bases. This CDR3 is built from 15 residues. Germline CDR1 reads SGHNT; CDR2 reads YYREEE (reference sequence). The V and J ends lost 3 bases and 13 bases respectively, with 25 bases between them. CDR3 loop: CASSSGGAGVGDATF. In DNA form, the CDR3 reads TGTGCCAGCAGCTCGGGAGGGGCTGGGGTTGGTGACGCCACCTTC.

This chain links TRBV2 with TRBJ2-6; D might be TRBD2 (6 bases). Between the trimmed V and J ends, which lost 4 bases and 11 bases, there was a span of 15 bases. Germline V CDR1 and CDR2: SNHLY, FYNNEI. CDR3 length: 14 amino acids. CDR3: CASSVRGILHVLTF. The CDR3 DNA sequence: TGTGCCAGCAGTGTCCGCGGGATTCTGCACGTCCTGACTTTC.

This clone showed up just once. The V and J genes are TRBV4-2 and TRBJ2-1; D possibly corresponds to TRBD2 (7 bases). Germline V gene data show CDR1 as LGHNA and CDR2 as YNFKEQ. The CDR3 runs to 17 residues. Trimming shortened V by 4 bases and J by 2 bases, and 18 bases separated the two germline ends. The CDR3 loop is CASSRLNRGAAYNEQFF. CDR3 sequence (DNA): TGTGCCAGCAGCCGACTCAACCGGGGGGCAGCCTACAATGAGCAGTTCTTC.

This clone was picked up one time. The V call is TRBV30, the J call TRBJ1-6; weak D call: TRBD1 (5 bases). Germline assignment: CDR1 GTSNPN and CDR2 SVGIG (reference sequence). V shed 7 bases and J shed 8 bases, with 15 bases lying between them. The CDR3 consists of 13 residues. The CDR3 loop is CASTGTSYSPLHF. The CDR3, as DNA: TGTGCCTCAACCGGGACGTCCTATTCACCCCTCCACTTT.

This sequence joins TRBV7-9 and TRBJ2-5; D is possibly TRBD1 (5 bases). Germline assignment: CDR1 SEHNR and CDR2 FQNEAQ (reference sequence). V lost 5 bases and J lost 13, with 20 bases in between. This CDR3 is 13 amino acids long. CDR3 bases: TGTGCCAGCAGCCCCCTGAGTGGGGCGGATAGGTACTTC. Protein sequence: CASSPLSGADRYF.

This clone was observed a single time. The chain recombines TRBV10-3 with TRBJ2-1, with D possibly called TRBD1 or TRBD2 (5 bases each). V was pared by 4 bases and J by 8 bases, with 15 bases between. This CDR3 has 14 amino acids. Looked up from germline, CDR1 is ENHRY and CDR2 is SYGVKD. CDR3 loop: CAISASGRGDEQFF. The DNA of the CDR3 is TGTGCCATCAGTGCGAGCGGCCGGGGCGATGAGCAGTTCTTC.

This clone was seen only a few times. The chain joins TRBV7-2 to TRBJ1-2, with 8 bases identical to TRBD1. The CDR3 spans 13 residues. Germline trimming cut 5 bases from V and 4 bases from J; bases unmatched to any gene: 3. Germline-derived CDR1 and CDR2 are SGHTA and FQGNSA. The CDR3: CASSPDRGYGYTF. In DNA, the CDR3 is TGTGCCAGCAGCCCCGACAGGGGCTATGGCTACACCTTC.

The chain recombines TRBV5-1 with TRBJ2-5; TRBD2 is a possible D gene (5 bases). CDR1 is SGHRS and CDR2 is YFSETQ in the germline V gene. Trimming pared 4 bases from V and 5 bases from J, leaving 15 bases between. This CDR3 has 14 residues. The CDR3 DNA reads as TGCGCCAGCAGCGCGACACCCTCGGGGGAGACCCAGTACTTC. Its protein product is CASSATPSGETQYF.

This chain uses TRBV19 with TRBJ1-5; D is undetermined. The germline CDR1 and CDR2 sequences are LNHDA and SQIVND (reference sequence). Trimming pared 9 bases from V and 9 bases from J, leaving 21 bases between. The CDR3 has 14 amino acids. This CDR3 is CASTYHSGVRPQHF. CDR3 sequence (DNA): TGTGCCAGCACCTATCACTCCGGAGTACGGCCCCAGCATTTT. Together with reference TRBV19 and TRBJ1-5, the CDR3 gives the full variable domain: DGGITQSPKYLFRKEGQNVTLSCEQNLNHDAMYWYRQDPGQGLRLIYYSQIVNDFQKGDIAEGYSVSREKKESFPLTVTSAQKNPTAFYLCASTYHSGVRPQHFGDGTRLSIL.

The sample holds one count of this clone. The J gene is TRBJ2-6, the V gene TRBV11-2, with D uncertain. V lost 0 bases, J lost 0 bases, and 9 bases lay in between. Germline loops: CDR1 SGHAT, CDR2 FQNNGV. The CDR3 is made up of 17 amino acids. CDR3 coding DNA: TGTGCCAGCAGCTTAGAGGGCACCTACTCTGGGGCCAACGTCCTGACTTTC. Its translation: CASSLEGTYSGANVLTF. The whole variable domain, remainder taken from reference TRBV11-2 and TRBJ2-6, is EAGVAQSPRYKIIEKRQSVAFWCNPISGHATLYWYQQILGQGPKLLIQFQNNGVVDDSQLPKDRFSAERLKGVDSTLKIQPAKLEDSAVYLCASSLEGTYSGANVLTFGAGSRLTVL.

The chain links TRBV30 to TRBJ1-4, with 7 bases fitting TRBD1. Germline assignment: CDR1 GTSNPN and CDR2 SVGIG (reference sequence). J lost 6 bases, V lost 3 bases, and 7 bases had no gene match. The CDR3 is made up of 14 amino acids. The CDR3 DNA follows: TGTGCCTGGAGCCCGACAGGGTGGGATGAAAAACTGTTTTTT. This gives the protein CAWSPTGWDEKLFF.

This clone was observed a few times. A junction end diverges from the germline sequence, so it may reflect a read error. The CDR3, as DNA: TGTGCCAGCAGCGGGCGGGTCCCACCTCTTTATTTT. Translating gives CASSGRVPPLYF. This sequence joins TRBV28 and TRBJ1-5, with D unclear. The CDR3 length is 12 residues. Germline V gene data show CDR1 as MDHEN and CDR2 as SYDVKM.

The count of this clone is one. This sequence joins TRBV30 and TRBJ2-1; 7 nucleotides align to TRBD2. Per the germline V gene, CDR1 is GTSNPN and CDR2 is SVGIG (reference sequence). CDR3 size: 14 residues. V was pared by 8 bases and J by 2 bases, with 9 bases of the junction left unmatched. This CDR3 is CATELASTYNEQFF. CDR3 in DNA: TGTGCCACAGAACTAGCGAGCACCTACAATGAGCAGTTCTTC.

The J gene is TRBJ2-2, the V gene TRBV10-1; 7 positions agree with TRBD2. Unmatched junction bases numbered 17, after V lost 4 bases and J lost 0 bases. CDR3 length: 20 amino acids. CDR1 is WNHNN and CDR2 is SYGVQD in the germline V gene (reference sequence). The CDR3 DNA reads as TGCGCCAGCAGTGTTGGGGGGGTATGGGCCAACATCACGAACACCGGGGAGCTGTTTTTT. It yields the protein CASSVGGVWANITNTGELFF.

The chain couples TRBV5-1 to TRBJ2-2; 7 nucleotides align to TRBD1. This CDR3 comprises 14 residues. Germline V gene data show CDR1 as SGHRS and CDR2 as YFSETQ. The ends lost 4 bases at V and 6 bases at J; junction bases unmatched: 6. CDR3: CASSPDRVAGELFF. The DNA for the CDR3 is TGCGCCAGCAGCCCTGACAGGGTGGCCGGGGAGCTGTTTTTT. The full variable domain, its missing parts supplied by reference TRBV5-1 and TRBJ2-2, is KAGVTQTPRYLIKTRGQQVTLSCSPISGHRSVSWYQQTPGQGLQFLFEYFSETQRNKGNFPGRFSGRQFSNSRSEMNVSTLELGDSALYLCASSPDRVAGELFFGEGSRLTVL.

This chain uses TRBV18 with TRBJ1-4, with unresolved D. CDR1 is KGHSH and CDR2 is LQKENI in the germline V gene. The CDR3 extends over 15 amino acids. Trimming removed 4 bases at V and 8 bases at J, with 17 bases between. The CDR3, as DNA: TGTGCCAGCTCACAGAGTCCGGGGTTCGGGGAAAAACTGTTTTTT. Its translation: CASSQSPGFGEKLFF.

CDR3 in amino acids: CASSVMGNTEAFF. Written as DNA, the CDR3 is TGTGCCAGCAGCGTTATGGGGAACACTGAAGCTTTCTTT. The rearrangement uses TRBV9 and TRBJ1-1; D is unresolved. V lost 2 bases and J 1 base, leaving 6 bases between the germline ends. CDR3 length: 13 residues. Germline CDR1 SGDLS, CDR2 YYNGEE.

A word on this clone: The junction and the germline gene differ at one end; a read error may be behind it. This chain joins TRBV28 and TRBJ2-6; no definite D call. Germline values: CDR1 MDHEN, CDR2 SYDVKM. The CDR3 runs 14 residues. As DNA, the CDR3 is TGTGCCAGCAGCTTATTCTCTGGGGCCAACGTCCTGACTTTC. Translated, it gives CASSLFSGANVLTF.

The CDR3 reads CAAQGNGGYTF. The CDR3 coding sequence is TGTGCCGCGCAGGGGAACGGTGGCTACACCTTC. The J gene is TRBJ1-2, the V gene TRBV6-6; a weak D match, TRBD1 (6 bases). This CDR3 contains 11 residues. Per the germline V gene, CDR1 is MNHNY and CDR2 is SVGAGI (reference sequence). V dropped 11 bases and J dropped 7 bases, with 14 bases sitting between them.

V gene TRBV6-5 combines with J gene TRBJ1-1; D is unresolved. Trimming shortened V by 8 bases and J by 1 base, and 5 bases separated the two germline ends. The CDR3 extends over 11 amino acids. Per germline, CDR1 MNHEY and CDR2 SVGAGI. The CDR3 coding sequence is TGTGCCAGCGGGCGGAACACTGAAGCTTTCTTT. Translated, it gives CASGRNTEAFF.

The chain joins TRBV23-1 to TRBJ2-7; the match to TRBD1 covers 7 bases. TRBV23-1 counts as an open reading frame of uncertain function. The CDR3 covers 15 residues. The trim removed 2 bases at V and 0 bases at J, leaving 4 bases unmatched. CDR3 nucleotide sequence: TGCGCCAGCAGTCAACCGGACAGGAGCTCCTACGAGCAGTACTTC. Amino acids: CASSQPDRSSYEQYF.

This chain joins TRBV19 and TRBJ2-4, with 15 bases lining up with TRBD2. Germline V CDR1 and CDR2: LNHDA, SQIVND (reference sequence). V was clipped by 5 bases and J by 9 bases; unmatched bases: 11. This CDR3 comprises 17 residues. The CDR3 DNA reads as TGTGCCAGTAGTGTCCGGACTAGCGGGGGGGCTTCAAGCATTCAGTACTTC. Its translation is CASSVRTSGGASSIQYF. The whole variable domain, remainder taken from reference TRBV19 and TRBJ2-4, is DGGITQSPKYLFRKEGQNVTLSCEQNLNHDAMYWYRQDPGQGLRLIYYSQIVNDFQKGDIAEGYSVSREKKESFPLTVTSAQKNPTAFYLCASSVRTSGGASSIQYFGAGTRLSVL.

In this sample, this clone turned up once. This chain joins TRBV7-9 and TRBJ2-3, with unresolved D. This CDR3 region has 11 residues. CDR1 SEHNR and CDR2 FQNEAQ come from the germline V gene (reference sequence). The V and J ends lost 5 bases and 1 base respectively, with 1 base between them. CDR3 region: CASSRTDTQYF. The CDR3 DNA reads TGTGCCAGCAGCCGCACAGATACGCAGTATTTT.

This rearrangement joins TRBV28 to TRBJ2-7, with TRBD2 as a possible D gene (6 bases). Per germline, CDR1 MDHEN and CDR2 SYDVKM. CDR3 length equals 15 residues. V lost 6 bases and J 1 base, leaving 16 bases between the germline ends. CDR3 nucleotides: TGTGCCAGCAGCCCTCGGAGGGAGAGGTCCTACGAGCAGTACTTC. It specifies CASSPRRERSYEQYF.

This clone was seen a few times. This rearrangement joins TRBV19 to TRBJ2-7; D might be TRBD1 (6 bases). From germline, CDR1 is LNHDA and CDR2 SQIVND (reference sequence). This CDR3 is 16 amino acids long. V was cut by 4 bases and J by 0 bases, with 16 bases left in between. In DNA, the CDR3 is TGTGCCAGTAGTAAAGTTCCGTCGACAGGCTCCTACGAGCAGTACTTC. Its translation: CASSKVPSTGSYEQYF.